In its sample, the clone carrying this TCR beta chain was seen once. Its antigen is undetermined. With sequencing, the targeted depth ranged from 1 in 200,000 to 1 in 1 million T cells. TCRdb keeps only in-frame clones here, not all; method: immunoSEQ multiplex PCR. The table has 160,000 or so clones, roughly four fifths seen once. This sample is drawn from a study of cytotoxic CD8 clonotypes in ibrutinib-treated CLL. Study information: Enrolment comprised about 10 relapsed/refractory and roughly 15 treatment-naive patients; 17 were IGHV unmutated. Mean values per sample were a few hundred thousand productive templates and tens of thousands of productive rearrangements. Overall study findings and caveats: Public clonotypes (which were uncommon) either contracted or remained stable on treatment.

The sample was PBMCs, taken after 24 months of ibrutinib treatment. This receptor was identified in a human donor with chronic lymphocytic leukemia.

The CDR3 nucleotides are TGTGCCAGTAGTCCCACCCTGGGGCTAGCGGGGAGAATTGGAGAGACCCAGTACTTC. It yields the protein CASSPTLGLAGRIGETQYF. The chain recombines TRBV19 with TRBJ2-5, with 9 bases fitting TRBD2. Germline loops: CDR1 LNHDA, CDR2 SQIVND (reference sequence). The CDR3 runs to 19 residues. The V gene end was trimmed by 5 bases and the J gene end by 4 bases; junction bases not matched to a gene: 20.